Listed below are T cell receptor beta chains from one sample, sequenced in a study of PD-1 blockade in classical Hodgkin lymphoma. Sequenced by immunoSEQ multiplex PCR; TCRdb stores in-frame clones only, minus some. The sample has about 11,000 clones; 76% are singletons. The sequences come from peripheral blood mononuclear cells (PBMCs), collected at baseline. Every receptor here comes from a human donor with classical Hodgkin lymphoma. Each CDR3 is given with its conserved first and last residue. D genes are given only for firm matches. Only part of the rows carry a size: once, few, many, or a class if the clone is expanded.

cdr3_nt: TGTGCCAGCAGTGGGCTAGCGGGGAGCGGATACGAGCAGTACTTC
cdr3_aa: CASSGLAGSGYEQYF
v_call: TRBV2
d_call: TRBD2
clone_size: .
j_call: TRBJ2-7

cdr3_nt: TGTGCCAGCGGGGTTAGCGGGAGGGCCGGGTACGAGCAGTACTTC
cdr3_aa: CASGVSGRAGYEQYF
v_call: TRBV10-3
d_call: TRBD2
clone_size: .
j_call: TRBJ2-7

cdr3_nt: TGTGCCAGCAGAGGGGGGGTGCATCAGCCCCAGCATTTT
cdr3_aa: CASRGGVHQPQHF
v_call: TRBV6-5
d_call: .
clone_size: .
j_call: TRBJ1-5

cdr3_nt: TGTGCCAGCAGCAAAGTCGGCGGGAGGCCGAACACCGGGGAGCTGTTTTTT
cdr3_aa: CASSKVGGRPNTGELFF
v_call: TRBV21-1
d_call: .
clone_size: .
j_call: TRBJ2-2

cdr3_nt: TGTGCCACCAGCAGAGCCGGTCGGGGCAGGGGGAGCACAGATACGCAGTATTTT
cdr3_aa: CATSRAGRGRGSTDTQYF
v_call: TRBV15
d_call: TRBD1
clone_size: .
j_call: TRBJ2-3

cdr3_nt: TGTGCCAGTAGTACTCTACGACTAGCGGGAGTATCCAAAAACATTCAGTACTTC
cdr3_aa: CASSTLRLAGVSKNIQYF
v_call: TRBV19
d_call: TRBD2
clone_size: once
j_call: TRBJ2-4

cdr3_nt: TGCGCCAGCGGCCAAGTCGGGAGCAATGAGCAGTTCTTC
cdr3_aa: CASGQVGSNEQFF
v_call: TRBV4-1
d_call: .
clone_size: .
j_call: TRBJ2-1

cdr3_nt: TGTGCCAGCAGCTCTACCCTACAAGAGACCCAGTACTTC
cdr3_aa: CASSSTLQETQYF
v_call: TRBV6-1
d_call: .
clone_size: .
j_call: TRBJ2-5

cdr3_nt: TGTGCCAGCAGTGCCGGGACTAGCGCCTACAATGAGCAGTTCTTC
cdr3_aa: CASSAGTSAYNEQFF
v_call: TRBV27
d_call: TRBD2
clone_size: .
j_call: TRBJ2-1

cdr3_nt: TGCGCCAGTGCCGGGACTAGCGGAAACCAAGAGACCCAGTACTTC
cdr3_aa: CASAGTSGNQETQYF
v_call: TRBV5-1
d_call: TRBD2
clone_size: .
j_call: TRBJ2-5

cdr3_nt: TGTGCCAGCTCACCGGGCTACGAGCAGTACTTC
cdr3_aa: CASSPGYEQYF
v_call: TRBV18
d_call: .
clone_size: .
j_call: TRBJ2-7

cdr3_nt: TGTGCCAGTAGTTCCGGGCGAAACACCATATATTTT
cdr3_aa: CASSSGRNTIYF
v_call: TRBV19
d_call: .
clone_size: .
j_call: TRBJ1-3